This paragraph covers one T cell receptor beta chain sequence. Its specificity is unknown. Breast cancer patients provided tissue from their axillary draining lymph nodes. TCRdb passed the multiplex PCR reads through MiXCR, listing each CDR3 protein once. The top ten clones hold roughly 2.6% of a sample with more than 100,000 distinct CDR3 sequences, approximately 20% of them seen once. This sample was included in a study of breast tumors, draining lymph nodes, adjacent tissues. The study, taken as a whole, reports: Tumor and nontumor repertoires were significantly more similar in luminal-like than in basal-like breast cancer. Findings are consistent with lymph node origin and intratumoral expansion of most tumor T cells. Tumors had less TCR diversity than lymph nodes, more than nontumor tissue. The lymph node origin of tumor T cells was framed as consistent with a hypothesis, not demonstrated.

This CDR3 region has 15 residues. Germline-derived CDR1 and CDR2 are SGHKS and YYEKEE (reference sequence). V gave up 0 bases and J gave up 6 bases, with 10 bases separating them. Input material: axillary lymph node tissue. The source of this sequence is a female donor with breast cancer. Some clones in this sample may be carry-over from other donors' samples. This chain connects TRBV5-5 to TRBJ1-6; perhaps TRBD1 as D (6 bases). The CDR3 coding sequence is TGTGCCAGCAGCTTGGTGGGGGGCGGTAATTCACCCCTCCACTTT. Protein: CASSLVGGGNSPLHF. Based on the CDR3 plus reference TRBV5-5 and TRBJ1-6, the full variable domain is DAGVTQSPTHLIKTRGQQVTLRCSPISGHKSVSWYQQVLGQGPQFIFQYYEKEERGRGNFPDRFSARQFPNYSSELNVNALLLGDSALYLCASSLVGGGNSPLHFGNGTRLTVT.